This T cell receptor (beta chain) was observed in a study of OX40 agonist ivuxolimab in advanced cancers. On the study more broadly: While on treatment, patients had intravenous ivuxolimab at 0.01 to 10 mg/kg every 2 weeks.

Germline-derived CDR1 and CDR2 are SGDLS and YYNGEE. This CDR3 spans 16 amino acids. The V segment lost 0 bases and the J segment 9 bases; nucleotides outside the gene matches: 8. TCRdb's table, derived via immunoSEQ multiplex PCR, lists solely in-frame clones and lacks some. This sample has 60,000 to 80,000 clones, with 79% found just once. Sequencing used CD4+ or CD8+ T cells sorted from blood, obtained in a trial of the OX40 agonist ivuxolimab. The sequence was obtained from an adult with an advanced solid tumor such as melanoma, head and neck, liver or kidney cancer. The chain employs TRBV9 and TRBJ2-1, with 11 bases identical to TRBD2. As DNA, the CDR3 is TGTGCCAGCAGCGTAGGGGTAGCGGGAGGGAAGGGTGAGCAGTTCTTC. Translating it yields CASSVGVAGGKGEQFF. The whole variable domain, filled in from reference TRBV9 and TRBJ2-1, reads DSGVTQTPKHLITATGQRVTLRCSPRSGDLSVYWYQQSLDQGLQFLIQYYNGEERAKGNILERFSAQQFPDLHSELNLSSLELGDSALYFCASSVGVAGGKGEQFFGPGTRLTVL.